Listed here are 21 T cell receptor beta chains from one sample, sequenced in a study of T cell changes during pregnancy in multiple sclerosis. TCRdb's copy holds only in-frame clones and misses some; the assay was immunoSEQ multiplex PCR. This sample has about 79,000 clones, with 90% to 95% found just once. The source material was peripheral blood, sampled in the second trimester of pregnancy. The receptors were sampled from a female donor in good health, enrolled as a control in a pregnancy study.

The chain joins TRBV11-1 to TRBJ1-1; TRBD1 might be the D (5 bases). Trimming took off 7 bases at V and 3 bases at J, with 15 bases between the two ends. The CDR3 is 14 amino acids. CDR1 is SGHAT, CDR2 FQDESV, per germline (reference sequence). The CDR3 is CASNKNTGDTEAFF. CDR3 coding DNA: TGTGCCAGCAACAAAAACACAGGAGACACTGAAGCTTTCTTT.

The rearrangement joins TRBV6-5 to TRBJ1-1; a possible D gene is TRBD1 (5 bases). The CDR3 consists of 13 residues. Germline loops: CDR1 MNHEY, CDR2 SVGAGI. The germline V and J ends were trimmed by 2 bases and 4 bases, with 8 bases remaining between them. Here the CDR3 DNA reads TGTGCCAGCAGTTACGGGCAGGGCACTGAAGCTTTCTTT. This gives the protein CASSYGQGTEAFF.

The chain employs TRBV30 and TRBJ2-7; D call uncertain. The V end lost 0 bases, the J end lost 6 bases, and 9 bases lay between the germline ends. Germline-derived CDR1 and CDR2 are GTSNPN and SVGIG (reference sequence). CDR3 length equals 12 residues. CDR3 protein: CAWSVNRAEQYF. CDR3 nucleotide sequence: TGTGCCTGGAGTGTCAATAGAGCCGAGCAGTACTTC.

The chain carries TRBV5-1 and TRBJ1-5, with 8 bases that match TRBD1. Germline V CDR1 and CDR2: SGHRS, YFSETQ. J lost 5 bases, V lost 3 bases, and 4 bases had no gene match. CDR3 length equals 14 residues. The CDR3 reads CASSSSGGDQPQHF. The CDR3 DNA follows: TGCGCCAGCAGCTCCTCAGGGGGCGATCAGCCCCAGCATTTT.

This rearrangement joins TRBV27 to TRBJ1-2; 8 nucleotides agree with TRBD1. Germline V gene lookup returns CDR1 MNHEY and CDR2 SMNVEV (reference sequence). The CDR3 contains 12 residues. The V gene end was trimmed by 5 bases and the J gene end by 4 bases; junction bases not matched to a gene: 0. The CDR3, as DNA: TGTGCCAGCAGTGACAGGGGCTATGGCTACACCTTC. Residues: CASSDRGYGYTF.

In its sample, this clone was seen a few times. J is TRBJ1-1 and V is TRBV27; D not certain. V gave up 3 bases and J gave up 0 bases, with 11 bases separating them. Germline V gene data show CDR1 as MNHEY and CDR2 as SMNVEV (reference sequence). CDR3 length equals 15 residues. The CDR3 sequence: CASSFIMAVNTEAFF. CDR3 nucleotides: TGTGCCAGCAGTTTCATCATGGCTGTGAACACTGAAGCTTTCTTT.

The chain joins TRBV19 to TRBJ2-3, with TRBD1 matching over 9 bases. The CDR3 covers 14 residues. The germline gives CDR1 LNHDA, CDR2 SQIVND (reference sequence). V was pared by 6 bases and J by 5 bases, with 6 bases of the junction left unmatched. DNA for the CDR3: TGTGCCAGTAGCCGGGACAGGGACCTAGATACGCAGTATTTT. It is translated as CASSRDRDLDTQYF.

The rearrangement links TRBV7-2 to TRBJ2-3; TRBD1 agrees at 9 bases. The CDR3 sequence is 13 residues long. The germline CDR1 and CDR2 sequences are SGHTA and FQGNSA. The V and J ends lost 6 bases and 6 bases, in that order; junction bases with no gene match: 4. CDR3 residues: CASSITGGDTQYF. The DNA of the CDR3 is TGTGCCAGCAGTATTACAGGGGGCGATACGCAGTATTTT.

The J gene is TRBJ1-1, the V gene TRBV19, with 8 nucleotides matching TRBD1. V lost 7 bases and J lost 0; bases outside the gene matches: 4. Germline V CDR1 and CDR2: LNHDA, SQIVND (reference sequence). The CDR3 is 14 amino acids. The CDR3 protein is CASTPDRVNTEAFF. DNA of the CDR3: TGTGCCAGTACCCCGGACAGGGTGAACACTGAAGCTTTCTTT.

The rearrangement uses TRBV5-6 and TRBJ1-1; D remains unclear. The CDR3 length is 14 residues. The germline CDR1 and CDR2 sequences are SGHDT and YYEEEE. Trimming took 5 bases from V and 2 from J, leaving 13 bases between them. The CDR3 bases are TGTGCCAGCAGGTCCCCTAATTTAAACACTGAAGCTTTCTTT. It is translated as CASRSPNLNTEAFF. The complete variable domain, with remaining parts taken from reference TRBV5-6 and TRBJ1-1, reads DAGVTQSPTHLIKTRGQQVTLRCSPKSGHDTVSWYQQALGQGPQFIFQYYEEEERQRGNFPDRFSGHQFPNYSSELNVNALLLGDSALYLCASRSPNLNTEAFFGQGTRLTVV.

This chain links TRBV7-2 with TRBJ1-2; TRBD1 matches 7 bases. Germline CDR1 and CDR2: SGHTA and FQGNSA. The CDR3 is 15 residues long. The J segment lost 6 bases and the V segment lost 1 base, leaving 8 bases of the junction unmatched. CDR3 nucleotide sequence: TGTGCCAGCAGCTTAGTCGGTCAGGGGGTTGATGGCTACACCTTC. Its translation: CASSLVGQGVDGYTF.

The rearrangement links TRBV5-6 to TRBJ1-5; D call uncertain. Trimming stripped 2 bases from V and 5 bases from J, with 8 bases between. Germline CDR1 SGHDT, CDR2 YYEEEE. The CDR3 is 13 amino acids. CDR3 sequence reads: CASSFGRDQPQHF. The CDR3 nucleotides are TGTGCCAGCAGCTTCGGTCGGGATCAGCCCCAGCATTTT.

The chain carries TRBV9 and TRBJ2-1; TRBD2 aligns across 7 bases. J gave up 4 bases and V 0 bases, and 7 bases lay outside the gene matches. CDR3 length: 16 amino acids. Germline V CDR1 and CDR2: SGDLS, YYNGEE. The chain's CDR3 is CASSVAPSGIYNEQFF. CDR3 DNA: TGTGCCAGCAGCGTAGCTCCTAGCGGAATATACAATGAGCAGTTCTTC.

The chain has TRBV11-2 and TRBJ1-1, with 7 bases lining up with TRBD1. The germline V gene encodes CDR1 SGHAT and CDR2 FQNNGV. The CDR3 covers 16 residues. Trimming took 2 bases from V and 0 from J; bases not matched to a gene: 6. In DNA form, the CDR3 reads TGTGCCAGCAGCTTAACCCAGGGGGGCATGAACACTGAAGCTTTCTTT. Translating gives CASSLTQGGMNTEAFF.

The chain combines TRBV11-3 with TRBJ2-5; D perhaps matches TRBD2 (5 bases). The CDR3 covers 15 residues. Per the germline V gene, CDR1 is SGHNT and CDR2 is YENEEA. V was trimmed by 3 bases and J by 2 bases, leaving 13 bases between them. CDR3 nucleotide sequence: TGTGCCAGCAGCTTGAGGGCTAGGATACAAGAGACCCAGTACTTC. Translating gives CASSLRARIQETQYF.

The chain joins TRBV13 to TRBJ2-3, with TRBD2 as a possible D gene (5 bases). This CDR3 has 12 residues. Germline loops: CDR1 PRHDT, CDR2 FYEKMQ (reference sequence). V lost 7 bases to trimming and J lost 6 bases, with 11 bases between them. The CDR3 DNA follows: TGTGCCAGCAATGGGGAGTTGGATACGCAGTATTTT. This encodes CASNGELDTQYF.

This clone was detected only once. This sample includes further DNA sequences coding for the same CDR3. The chain couples TRBV6-6 to TRBJ1-2, with a weak D call TRBD1 (6 bases). Germline V gene data show CDR1 as MNHNY and CDR2 as SVGAGI (reference sequence). The V and J ends lost 0 bases and 0 bases respectively, with 11 bases between them. The CDR3 length is 16 residues. CDR3 DNA: TGTGCCAGCAGTTACTCCAGGGACACCTCTAACTATGGCTACACCTTC. Its protein is CASSYSRDTSNYGYTF.

The count of this clone is one. The chain links TRBV19 to TRBJ1-3; maybe TRBD1 (6 bases). V lost 9 bases to trimming and J lost 4 bases, with 16 bases between them. The CDR3 totals 14 residues. Germline CDR1 LNHDA, CDR2 SQIVND (reference sequence). The CDR3 DNA reads as TGTGCCAGCCAAGACACAGGGTTGGGAAACACCATATATTTT. It encodes CASQDTGLGNTIYF.

The chain links TRBV5-1 to TRBJ2-1, with 10 bases identical to TRBD2. This CDR3 is 15 amino acids long. Trimming removed 1 base from V and 5 bases from J; junction bases left unmatched: 3. CDR1 is SGHRS, CDR2 YFSETQ, per germline. CDR3 nucleotide sequence: TGCGCCAGCAGCTTGAAAGCGGGGGGGGACAATGAGCAGTTCTTC. This sequence encodes CASSLKAGGDNEQFF. Complete variable domain (other parts from reference TRBV5-1 and TRBJ2-1): KAGVTQTPRYLIKTRGQQVTLSCSPISGHRSVSWYQQTPGQGLQFLFEYFSETQRNKGNFPGRFSGRQFSNSRSEMNVSTLELGDSALYLCASSLKAGGDNEQFFGPGTRLTVL.

CDR3 sequence: CASRKQGAGETQYF. The CDR3 DNA sequence: TGTGCCAGCAGGAAACAGGGGGCTGGTGAGACCCAGTACTTC. The V gene is TRBV6-5, the J gene TRBJ2-5; 9 bases align to TRBD1. CDR1 and CDR2 (germline): MNHEY, SVGAGI. This CDR3 contains 14 residues. V gave up 6 bases and J gave up 5 bases; unmatched junction bases: 7.

The chain uses TRBV4-2 and TRBJ1-5, with D possibly matching TRBD1 (5 bases). Germline assignment: CDR1 LGHNA and CDR2 YNFKEQ. V was pared by 0 bases and J by 6 bases, with 15 bases between. The CDR3 consists of 16 residues. CDR3 residues: CASSQDLTRVGQPQHF. CDR3 coding DNA: TGTGCCAGCAGCCAAGATTTGACCAGGGTGGGTCAGCCCCAGCATTTT.